Sequencing of this TCR beta chain was carried out in a study of blood T cell repertoires in COVID-19. The CDR3 extends over 13 amino acids. Trimming left V 6 bases short and J 4 bases short, with 11 bases between. Germline CDR1 and CDR2: MGHDK and SYGVNS. The repertoire was sequenced with immunoSEQ multiplex PCR; TCRdb's copy has only in-frame clones and lacks some. The table has about 200,000 clones, approximately 81% seen once. The chain combines TRBV25-1 with TRBJ2-3, with D maybe TRBD2 (6 bases). The specimen was peripheral blood. The source is a woman aged 80 or over with acute or convalescent COVID-19. The DNA of the CDR3 is TGTGCCAGCAGAATGGAGGGGCCAGATACGCAGTATTTT. Its protein is CASRMEGPDTQYF.